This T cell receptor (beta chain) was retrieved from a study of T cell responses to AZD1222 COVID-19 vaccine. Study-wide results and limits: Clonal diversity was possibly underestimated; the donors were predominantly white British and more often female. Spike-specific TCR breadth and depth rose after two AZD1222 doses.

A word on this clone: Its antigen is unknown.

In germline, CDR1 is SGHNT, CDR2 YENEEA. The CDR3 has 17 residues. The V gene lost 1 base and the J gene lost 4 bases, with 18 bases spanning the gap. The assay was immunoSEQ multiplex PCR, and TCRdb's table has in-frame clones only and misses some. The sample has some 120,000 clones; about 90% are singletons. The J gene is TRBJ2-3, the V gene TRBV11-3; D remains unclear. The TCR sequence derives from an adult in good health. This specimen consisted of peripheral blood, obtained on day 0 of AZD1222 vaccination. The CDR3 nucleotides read TGTGCCAGCAGCTTAGGATCCGGCCTACGAGGCGCAGATACGCAGTATTTT. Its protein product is CASSLGSGLRGADTQYF.